Following are 27 T cell receptor beta chains from one sample sequenced in a study of T cell repertoires in cytomegalovirus infection. For these TCRs, the target antigens are not known. TCRdb analysed the reads with MiXCR anew, one entry per CDR3 protein. The sample gives about 920,000 distinct CDR3 sequences, around 32% of which show up once; roughly an eighth is in the top ten. The sequencing used cultured CD8+ T cells from PBMCs, collected from culture after CMV antigen stimulation. The origin of the receptors is a human donor in good health (CMV status not recorded). Some clones in this sample may be carry-over from other donors' samples.

This chain uses TRBV4-1 with TRBJ2-3; no definite D call. The CDR3 is made up of 16 amino acids. The germline V gene encodes CDR1 MGHRA and CDR2 YSYEKL. V gave up 0 bases and J gave up 0 bases, with 10 bases separating them. CDR3 residues: CASSQDSGLSTDTQYF. The CDR3 DNA sequence: TGCGCCAGCAGCCAAGATAGTGGGCTGAGCACAGATACGCAGTATTTT.

The table lists this clonotype with a count of one. V usage is TRBV18 and J usage is TRBJ1-1, with D possibly TRBD1 on 6 matching bases. V was clipped by 5 bases and J by 4 bases, with 26 bases between them. Germline CDR1 reads KGHSH; CDR2 reads LQKENI. This CDR3 has 18 amino acids. The CDR3 loop reads CASSSLDRTEEGGTEAFF. The CDR3, as DNA: TGTGCCAGCTCATCATTGGACCGGACAGAGGAAGGGGGCACTGAAGCTTTCTTT.

Comment on this clonotype: At one end the junction does not follow the germline gene, possibly because of a read error. The rearrangement joins TRBV29-1 to TRBJ2-5; no firm D call. The V gene's germline CDR1 is SQVTM and CDR2 ANQGSEA. The CDR3 sequence is 11 residues long. The chain's CDR3 is CSVVDQETQHF. The CDR3 DNA sequence: TGCAGCGTTGTAGATCAAGAGACCCAGCACTTC.

This clonotype was seen only a few times. The genes are TRBV2 and TRBJ2-1, with a weak D call TRBD1 (6 bases). The length of the CDR3 is 13 residues. V shed 8 bases and J shed 5 bases, with 13 bases lying between them. Per germline, CDR1 SNHLY and CDR2 FYNNEI. CDR3 residues: CASPRTDDNEQFF. The DNA of the CDR3 is TGTGCCAGCCCCCGGACAGATGACAATGAGCAGTTCTTC.

In regard to this clonotype: A much larger clonotype is one base distant, so this may be a read error. This chain uses TRBV7-6 with TRBJ1-1; D remains ambiguous. The CDR3 covers 14 residues. Germline-derived CDR1 and CDR2 are SGHVS and FNYEAQ. In nucleotides, the CDR3 is TGTGCCAACAGCTTTTCACAGATGAACACTGAAGCTTTCTTT. It specifies CANSFSQMNTEAFF.

Many counts were recorded for this clonotype. This chain joins TRBV7-2 and TRBJ1-3; TRBD1 might be the D (6 bases). CDR1 is SGHTA and CDR2 is FQGNSA in the germline V gene. The germline V and J ends were trimmed by 5 bases and 0 bases, with 11 bases remaining between them. The CDR3 has 15 amino acids. CDR3 in amino acids: CASSESTGSGNTIYF. The CDR3 DNA reads TGTGCCAGCAGCGAATCGACAGGCTCTGGAAACACCATATATTTT.

This clonotype was seen only a few times. V is TRBV6-2 or TRBV6-3 and J is TRBJ2-1, with D unclear. The CDR3 spans 11 residues. Germline assignment: CDR1 MNHEY and CDR2 SVGEGT. V was trimmed by 4 bases and J by 10 bases, leaving 8 bases between them. The CDR3 is CASSSDVEQFF. CDR3 sequence (DNA): TGTGCCAGCAGTTCCGATGTGGAGCAGTTCTTC.

Many counts were recorded for this clonotype. The CDR3 region has the DNA TGTGCCACCACCGGGGACGGACAGAACACTGAAGCTTTCTTT. Protein: CATTGDGQNTEAFF. The genes are TRBV15 and TRBJ1-1; possibly TRBD1 for D (5 bases). V lost 7 bases to trimming and J lost 1 base, with 13 bases between them. This CDR3 region has 14 residues. Per germline, CDR1 LNHNV and CDR2 YYDKDF (reference sequence).

This clonotype was counted a few times. The chain couples TRBV4-1 to TRBJ1-1; a possible D gene is TRBD1 (5 bases). Germline V gives CDR1 MGHRA, CDR2 YSYEKL. Trimming stripped 0 bases from V and 0 bases from J, with 14 bases between. The CDR3 length is 17 residues. The CDR3 spells CASSQEGATGMNTEAFF. CDR3 DNA sequence: TGCGCCAGCAGCCAAGAAGGGGCGACGGGTATGAACACTGAAGCTTTCTTT.

This clonotype was detected many times. This chain joins TRBV12-5 and TRBJ2-2; possibly TRBD1 or TRBD2 for D (5 bases each). The V gene's germline CDR1 is LGHNT and CDR2 FRNRAP. V lost 2 bases and J 5 bases, leaving 15 bases between the germline ends. The CDR3 extends over 16 amino acids. The CDR3 sequence is CASGLNMGRGTGELFF. The CDR3 DNA follows: TGTGCTAGTGGTTTGAATATGGGGCGAGGGACCGGGGAGCTGTTTTTT.

The gene calls are TRBV12-3 or TRBV12-4 and TRBJ1-5; 7 nucleotides align to TRBD1. The junction had 13 bases not matched to a gene; V was cut back by 6 bases and J by 5 bases. This CDR3 spans 16 amino acids. Written as DNA, the CDR3 is TGTGCCAGCAGCCCTCGACAGGGAGAGGAGGATCAGCCCCAGCATTTT. It encodes CASSPRQGEEDQPQHF.

The rearrangement links TRBV18 to TRBJ2-3, with 7 nucleotides matching TRBD2. CDR1 and CDR2 (germline): KGHSH, LQKENI. V lost 0 bases, J lost 8 bases, and 5 bases stayed unmatched. This CDR3 has 14 amino acids. CDR3 protein: CASSPPIGEGTQYF. CDR3 coding DNA: TGTGCCAGCTCACCACCGATCGGGGAGGGTACGCAGTATTTT.

This rearrangement joins TRBV6-6 to TRBJ2-5; D is unclear. CDR1 and CDR2 (germline): MNHNY, SVGAGI (reference sequence). The CDR3 extends over 14 amino acids. Trimming took off 2 bases at V and 0 bases at J, with 7 bases between the two ends. The CDR3, as DNA: TGTGCCAGCAGTTACGTGTCAGACCAAGAGACCCAGTACTTC. It encodes CASSYVSDQETQYF.

This clonotype was observed a handful of times. V gene TRBV7-6 combines with J gene TRBJ2-7; D gene ambiguous. There are 14 residues in the CDR3. Trimming removed 4 bases at V and 7 bases at J, with 17 bases between. Germline CDR1 SGHVS, CDR2 FNYEAQ. The CDR3 bases are TGTGCCAGCAGCTCGGGCCTTAAAGCTCGGGAGCAGTACGTC. Amino acids: CASSSGLKAREQYV.

This clonotype appeared a few times. The chain combines TRBV4-2 with TRBJ1-4; D gene ambiguous. This CDR3 comprises 14 residues. V was cut by 1 base and J by 4 bases, with 7 bases left in between. Germline V gene sequence: CDR1 LGHNA, CDR2 YNFKEQ. Written as DNA, the CDR3 is TGTGCCAGCAGCCAAGGTAGCGGTAATGAAAAACTGTTTTTT. Translated, it gives CASSQGSGNEKLFF.

The chain links TRBV6-6 to TRBJ2-5; weak D call: TRBD2 (6 bases). CDR1 and CDR2 from the germline V gene are MNHNY and SVGAGI (reference sequence). V lost 6 bases, J lost 5 bases, and 16 bases lay in between. The CDR3 sequence is 14 residues long. The CDR3 region is CASSSTSFVETQYF. As DNA, the CDR3 is TGTGCCAGCAGCTCGACTAGTTTTGTCGAGACCCAGTACTTC.

This rearrangement joins TRBV28 to TRBJ2-5, with a weak D call TRBD1 (6 bases). CDR3 length: 15 residues. Germline CDR1 reads MDHEN; CDR2 reads SYDVKM. V shed 5 bases and J shed 2 bases, with 15 bases lying between them. Here the CDR3 DNA reads TGTGCCAGCAGTGGGTTACAGGGAATACAAGAGACCCAGTACTTC. It yields the protein CASSGLQGIQETQYF.

This chain uses TRBV27 with TRBJ2-7, with a possible D match to TRBD1 (7 bases). Trimming took off 6 bases at V and 4 bases at J, with 19 bases between the two ends. Germline V gene sequence: CDR1 MNHEY, CDR2 SMNVEV (reference sequence). CDR3 size: 15 residues. DNA of the CDR3: TGTGCCAGCAGCATGGCAGGGGGGTACGGGTACGAGCAGTACGTC. It specifies CASSMAGGYGYEQYV.

In this sample, this clonotype turned up a few times. V and J are TRBV14 and TRBJ2-5; 7 bases fit TRBD1. V was clipped by 2 bases and J by 3 bases; unmatched bases: 6. Germline V gene data show CDR1 as SGHDN and CDR2 as FVKESK. There are 15 residues in the CDR3. In DNA, the CDR3 is TGTGCCAGCAGCCAACGGACAGGAAGGAAAGAGACCCAGTACTTC. Translated: CASSQRTGRKETQYF.

This clonotype turned up a few times. This sequence joins TRBV6-2 or TRBV6-3 and TRBJ2-1, with 8 bases matching TRBD1. In germline, CDR1 is MNHEY, CDR2 SVGEGT. The CDR3 covers 17 residues. After removal of 2 bases from V and 3 bases from J, the junction contained 9 bases not matched to a gene. The CDR3 sequence: CASSYISTGEIYNEQFF. In DNA form, the CDR3 reads TGTGCCAGCAGTTACATTTCGACAGGGGAAATCTACAATGAGCAGTTCTTC.

The rearrangement uses TRBV6-5 and TRBJ1-2, with a weak D call TRBD1 (5 bases). The CDR3 is 14 amino acids. V gave up 4 bases and J gave up 4 bases, with 13 bases separating them. Germline CDR1 is MNHEY and CDR2 is SVGAGI. In DNA, the CDR3 is TGTGCCAGCAGTTCGAGCTCCAGGGTCTATGGCTACACCTTC. This codes for CASSSSSRVYGYTF.

V usage is TRBV4-3 and J usage is TRBJ2-3; 10 nucleotides align to TRBD2. The CDR3 is made up of 16 amino acids. Germline CDR1 reads LGHNA; CDR2 reads YSLEER. V was clipped by 0 bases and J by 9 bases; unmatched bases: 9. The CDR3 coding sequence is TGCGCCAGCAGCCAAGATGCCCTAGCGGGGGCGGGGACGCAGTATTTT. It encodes CASSQDALAGAGTQYF.

The rearrangement links TRBV20-1 to TRBJ1-2; no firm D call. The germline CDR1 and CDR2 sequences are DFQATT and SNEGSKA (reference sequence). This CDR3 comprises 11 residues. The ends were cut back, 1 base at V and 5 bases at J, with 5 bases in the middle. Written as DNA, the CDR3 is TGCAGTGCTAGAGTGTGGTATGGCTACACCTTC. It yields the protein CSARVWYGYTF.

The genes are TRBV29-1 and TRBJ2-3; 7 bases agree with TRBD1. Looked up from germline, CDR1 is SQVTM and CDR2 is ANQGSEA. V shed 8 bases, J shed 2 bases, and the junction held 10 bases outside the gene matches. There are 14 residues in the CDR3. This CDR3 reads CSSKGAGLTDTQYF. For the CDR3, the DNA is TGCAGCTCAAAGGGGGCAGGGCTCACAGATACGCAGTATTTT.

This clonotype was found a few times. This rearrangement joins TRBV6-5 to TRBJ1-2; the D is unclear. The CDR3 is 15 amino acids. The V gene lost 5 bases and the J gene lost 1 base, with 14 bases spanning the gap. Germline values: CDR1 MNHEY, CDR2 SVGAGI. Here the CDR3 DNA reads TGTGCCAGCAGTCTTTCCTCTATGGGTAACTATGGCTACACCTTC. Its protein product is CASSLSSMGNYGYTF.

V gene TRBV7-8 combines with J gene TRBJ1-5; TRBD1 matches at 8 bases. Per germline, CDR1 SGHVS and CDR2 FQNEAQ. The CDR3 runs to 19 residues. V shed 3 bases and J 3 bases; nucleotides not matched to a gene: 16. Here the CDR3 reads CASSFFPGQERSYNQPQHF. CDR3 in DNA: TGTGCCAGCAGCTTTTTCCCGGGACAGGAGAGAAGCTACAATCAGCCCCAGCATTTT.

This chain uses TRBV7-6 with TRBJ2-7; D is perhaps TRBD2 (5 bases). The germline V gene encodes CDR1 SGHVS and CDR2 FNYEAQ. The CDR3 has 12 amino acids. The V and J ends lost 6 bases and 1 base respectively, with 7 bases between them. The CDR3 DNA reads as TGTGCCAGCAGACTAGAGTCCTACGAGCAGTACTTC. Translating gives CASRLESYEQYF.